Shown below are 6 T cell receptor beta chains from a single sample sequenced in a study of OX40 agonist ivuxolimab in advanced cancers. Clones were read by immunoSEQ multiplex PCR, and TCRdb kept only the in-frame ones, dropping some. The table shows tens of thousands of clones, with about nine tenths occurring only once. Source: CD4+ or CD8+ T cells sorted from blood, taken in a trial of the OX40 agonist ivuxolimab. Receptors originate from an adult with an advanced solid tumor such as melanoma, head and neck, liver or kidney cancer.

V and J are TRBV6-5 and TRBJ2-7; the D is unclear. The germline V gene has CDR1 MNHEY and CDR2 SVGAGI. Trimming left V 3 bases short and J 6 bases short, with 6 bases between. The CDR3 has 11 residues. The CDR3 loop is CASSYSSEQYF. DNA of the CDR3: TGTGCCAGCAGTTATTCTTCCGAGCAGTACTTC.

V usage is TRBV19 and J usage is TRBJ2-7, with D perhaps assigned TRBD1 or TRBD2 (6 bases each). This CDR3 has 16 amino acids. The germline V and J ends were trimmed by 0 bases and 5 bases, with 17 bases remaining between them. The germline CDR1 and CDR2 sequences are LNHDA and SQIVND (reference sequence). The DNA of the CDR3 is TGTGCCAGTAGTATAGACGGGGGCGCCCCATCCCACGAGCAGTACTTC. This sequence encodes CASSIDGGAPSHEQYF.

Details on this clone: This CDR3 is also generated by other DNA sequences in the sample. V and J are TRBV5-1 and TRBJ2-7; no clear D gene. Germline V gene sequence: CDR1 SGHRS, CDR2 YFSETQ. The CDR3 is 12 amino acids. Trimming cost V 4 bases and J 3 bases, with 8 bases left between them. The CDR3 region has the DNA TGCGCCAGCAGCCTGGACGGCTACGAGCAGTACTTC. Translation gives CASSLDGYEQYF.

CDR3 loop: CASTPNRAESTEAFF. CDR3 bases: TGCGCCAGCACCCCAAACAGGGCGGAGAGCACTGAAGCTTTCTTT. The chain links TRBV4-3 to TRBJ1-1; D is perhaps TRBD1 (6 bases). Per the germline V gene, CDR1 is LGHNA and CDR2 is YSLEER. Trimming shortened V by 7 bases and J by 4 bases, and 19 bases separated the two germline ends. There are 15 residues in the CDR3.

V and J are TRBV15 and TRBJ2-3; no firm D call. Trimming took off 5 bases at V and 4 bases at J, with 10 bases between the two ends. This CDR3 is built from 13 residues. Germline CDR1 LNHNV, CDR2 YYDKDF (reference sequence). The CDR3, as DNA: TGTGCCACCAGCCCTCCGCCCGCAGATACGCAGTATTTT. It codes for CATSPPPADTQYF.

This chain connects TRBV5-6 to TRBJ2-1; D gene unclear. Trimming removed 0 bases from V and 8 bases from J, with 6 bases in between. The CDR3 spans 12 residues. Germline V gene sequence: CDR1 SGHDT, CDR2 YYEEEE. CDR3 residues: CASSLGPDEQFF. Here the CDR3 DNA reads TGTGCCAGCAGCTTGGGACCGGATGAGCAGTTCTTC.